The present T cell receptor beta chain was sequenced within a study of shared clonotypes between healthy human individuals. Germline V gene data show CDR1 as MGHRA and CDR2 as YSYEKL. The CDR3 totals 13 residues. After removal of 4 bases from V and 6 bases from J, the junction contained 6 bases not matched to a gene. The naive CD8 fraction comprised CD45RO-negative cells positively selected for CCR7 and excluded terminally differentiated effector memory CD45RA+ cells. Sequencing used immunoSEQ multiplex PCR; TCRdb keeps in-frame clones, though not all of them. The profile shows nearly 2 million clones, roughly 95% of them singletons.

This TCR derives from a man younger than 35 in good health. This chain connects TRBV4-1 to TRBJ2-7; TRBD2 matches at 7 bases. Sample: naive CD8+ T cells sorted from blood. This chain's CDR3 is CASSPGPGGEQYF. CDR3 DNA sequence: TGCGCCAGCAGCCCAGGGCCGGGGGGCGAGCAGTACTTC.